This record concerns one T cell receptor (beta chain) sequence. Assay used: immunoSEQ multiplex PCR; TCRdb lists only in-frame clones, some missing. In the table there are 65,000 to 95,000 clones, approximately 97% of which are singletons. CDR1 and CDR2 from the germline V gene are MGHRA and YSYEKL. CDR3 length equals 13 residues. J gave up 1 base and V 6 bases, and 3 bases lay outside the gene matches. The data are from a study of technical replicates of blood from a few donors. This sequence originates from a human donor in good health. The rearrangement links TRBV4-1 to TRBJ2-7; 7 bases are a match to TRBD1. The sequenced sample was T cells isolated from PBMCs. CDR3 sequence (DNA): TGCGCCAGCAGTGACAGGGATTCCTACGAGCAGTACTTC. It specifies CASSDRDSYEQYF.